This is a list of T cell receptor beta chains from one sample in a study of Ad26.COV2.S vaccination and SARS-CoV-2 variants. The repertoire was sequenced with immunoSEQ multiplex PCR; TCRdb's copy has only in-frame clones and lacks some. The data show 350,000 to 450,000 clones, roughly four fifths seen once. The specimen was peripheral blood, collected in a trial of Ad26.COV2.S vaccine versus placebo. The receptors were sampled from a person aged 18 to 59 who received the Ad26.COV2.S COVID-19 vaccine or a placebo. The CDR3 runs from the conserved cysteine through the conserved F or W. Fields, in order: J gene, V gene, clone size, D gene, CDR3 DNA, CDR3 protein. A D gene is named only where the DNA matches it firmly. Clone size, where shown, is once, few, many, or a class for clones that have expanded.

TRBJ2-1,TRBV21-1,.,.,TGTGCCAGCAGCAAAGTTCCGGGGCGGGGCAGGGAAGGTATGGATGAGCAGTTCTTC,CASSKVPGRGREGMDEQFF
TRBJ1-1,TRBV11-2,.,.,TGTGCCAGCAGCCCGACCTCTGGGCTTGTGAACACTGAAGCTTTCTTT,CASSPTSGLVNTEAFF
TRBJ2-7,TRBV30,many,.,TGTGCTTTGGCCCGAGGGCCCACCGACCACGAGCAGTACTTC,CALARGPTDHEQYF
TRBJ2-7,TRBV5-1,.,.,TGCGCCAGCAGCTTGAGGGGGGAATACGAGCAGTACTTC,CASSLRGEYEQYF
TRBJ1-3,TRBV2,.,.,TGTGCCAGCAGGAGGATCTCTGGAAACACCATATATTTT,CASRRISGNTIYF
TRBJ2-2,TRBV12-3/TRBV12-4,.,.,TGTGCCAGCAGCCCTGGACGGATCGGGGAGCTGTTTTTT,CASSPGRIGELFF
TRBJ2-2,TRBV7-9,.,.,TGTGCCAGCAGCCCTCTGTTTTTT,CASSPLFF
TRBJ1-1,TRBV7-9,.,.,TGTGCCAGCAGCCCACCGCGGCTGGGGGACACTGAAGCTTTCTTT,CASSPPRLGDTEAFF
TRBJ1-2,TRBV5-4,.,TRBD1,TGTGCCAGCAGCTTGGGGGACAGGGTCTACACCTTC,CASSLGDRVYTF
TRBJ1-6,TRBV18,.,TRBD1,TGTGCCAGCTCCCCAGGGACAGGGAATAGTTCACCCCTCCACTTT,CASSPGTGNSSPLHF
TRBJ2-7,TRBV9,.,TRBD1,TGTGCCAGCAGCGGGGGGGATAGGACAGGGAGGCGGTACGAGCAGTACTTC,CASSGGDRTGRRYEQYF
TRBJ1-1,TRBV29-1,.,.,TGCAGCGCGTTGACAGAGAACACTGAAGCTTTCTTT,CSALTENTEAFF
TRBJ1-6,TRBV7-2,.,.,TGTGCCTGTTCCTTCAGACAGGCTAATTCACCCCTCCACTTT,CACSFRQANSPLHF
TRBJ1-5,TRBV5-6,.,.,TGTGCCAGCAGCTTCGGCAAACACAATCAGCCCCAGCATTTT,CASSFGKHNQPQHF
TRBJ2-1,TRBV11-1,once,TRBD2,TGTGCCAGCAGCCCCCGGACTAGCGGGAGGACTGAGCAGTTCTTC,CASSPRTSGRTEQFF
TRBJ1-2,TRBV5-1,.,TRBD1,TGCGCCAGCAGCTTGGACAGGGGTTTGGACTATGGCTACACCTTC,CASSLDRGLDYGYTF
TRBJ1-1,TRBV7-3,.,.,TGTGCCAGCAGCTTACGAGGGGGCACTGAAGCTTTCTTT,CASSLRGGTEAFF
TRBJ1-1,TRBV29-1,.,.,TGCAGCGTTGAGCGGACATCGAACACTGAAGCTTTCTTT,CSVERTSNTEAFF
TRBJ2-1,TRBV21-1,.,.,TGTGCCAGCAGCTTCAGAAAGGGGGCTATGGGGGCCCTAGCGGGTAATGAGCAGTTCTTC,CASSFRKGAMGALAGNEQFF
TRBJ2-5,TRBV24-1,once,.,TGTGCCACCAGTGGGGGGGACGCAGGGCAAGAGACCCAGTACTTC,CATSGGDAGQETQYF
TRBJ1-1,TRBV12-5,few,.,TGTGCTAGTGGTTTTGACGCTGAAGCTTTCTTT,CASGFDAEAFF
TRBJ1-3,TRBV19,few,TRBD1,TGTGCCAGTAAGGATACAGGGGCGGGAAACACCATATATTTT,CASKDTGAGNTIYF
TRBJ2-5,TRBV18,.,.,TGTGCCAGCTCACCCACGAAGGAGACCCAGTACTTC,CASSPTKETQYF
TRBJ2-1,TRBV7-9,.,.,TGTGCCAGCAATTTTCAGGGGACCCTAACTAATGAGCAGTTCTTC,CASNFQGTLTNEQFF
TRBJ2-3,TRBV9,.,TRBD2,TGTGCCAGCAGCGTAGCAAGCGGGGGCACAGATACGCAGTATTTT,CASSVASGGTDTQYF
TRBJ2-2,TRBV13,few,.,TGTGCCAGCAGCTTAGGGGAGCCCCTGAACACCGGGGAGCTGTTTTTT,CASSLGEPLNTGELFF
TRBJ1-1,TRBV7-6,.,TRBD1,TGTGCCAGCAGCGCGCGACAGGGGTTGAACACTGAAGCTTTCTTT,CASSARQGLNTEAFF
TRBJ2-3,TRBV6-4,many,TRBD2,TGTGCCAGCAGTGAGACTAGCGGGGGCGCAGATACGCAGTATTTT,CASSETSGGADTQYF
TRBJ1-2,TRBV20-1,once,.,TGCAGTGCACGGGTAGGCTATGGCTACACCTTC,CSARVGYGYTF
TRBJ2-3,TRBV7-9,.,.,TGTGCCAGCAGCCCACCTAGCACAGATACGCAGTATTTT,CASSPPSTDTQYF
TRBJ2-1,TRBV5-1,.,TRBD2,TGCGCCAGCAGCTTGGTTGCGGGAGGGCCCGTCAATGAGCAGTTCTTC,CASSLVAGGPVNEQFF
TRBJ2-3,TRBV30,.,TRBD2,TGTGCCTGGAATCGGCTAGCGGGAACAGATACGCAGTATTTT,CAWNRLAGTDTQYF
TRBJ2-1,TRBV11-2,.,.,TGTGCCAGCAGCTCCATCGCGGGGCCCAGTTACAATGAGCAGTTCTTC,CASSSIAGPSYNEQFF
TRBJ1-6,TRBV11-3,.,.,TGTGCCAGCAGCTCGCTTGCTGATAATTCACCCCTCCACTTT,CASSSLADNSPLHF
TRBJ2-2,TRBV7-9,few,.,TGTGCCAGCAGACGCCAGGTGAACACCGGGGAGCTGTTTTTT,CASRRQVNTGELFF
TRBJ1-2,TRBV2,.,TRBD1,TGTGCCAGCAGCCAGGGGGCGGGCTATGGCTACACCTTC,CASSQGAGYGYTF
TRBJ2-5,TRBV4-1,few,.,TGCGCCAGCAGCCAGACACTAGTAGAGACCCAGTACTTC,CASSQTLVETQYF
TRBJ2-3,TRBV18,.,.,TGTGCCAGCTCACCGGGAGCTCCAGATACGCAGTATTTT,CASSPGAPDTQYF
TRBJ2-7,TRBV15,.,.,TGTGCCACCAGCAGAGAATCGGACGGATCCTACGAGCAGTACTTC,CATSRESDGSYEQYF
TRBJ2-3,TRBV7-2,once,.,TGTGCCAGCAGCTCGCAGCGGTCAGCAGATACGCAGTATTTT,CASSSQRSADTQYF
TRBJ1-4,TRBV7-9,.,TRBD1,TGTGCCAGCAGCGCACAGGGGTGGGAAAAACTGTTTTTT,CASSAQGWEKLFF